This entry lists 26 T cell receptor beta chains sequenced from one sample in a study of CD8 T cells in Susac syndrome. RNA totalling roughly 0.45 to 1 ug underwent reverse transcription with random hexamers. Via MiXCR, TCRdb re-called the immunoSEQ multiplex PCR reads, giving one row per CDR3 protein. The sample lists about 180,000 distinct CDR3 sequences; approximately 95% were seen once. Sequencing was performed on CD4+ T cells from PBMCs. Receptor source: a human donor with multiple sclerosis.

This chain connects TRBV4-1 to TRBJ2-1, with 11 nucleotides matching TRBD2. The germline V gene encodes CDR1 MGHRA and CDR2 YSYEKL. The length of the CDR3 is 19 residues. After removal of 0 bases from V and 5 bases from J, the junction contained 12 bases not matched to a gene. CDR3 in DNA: TGCGCCAGCAGCCAAGATAAATTCACGGGACTAGCGGACGACAATGAGCAGTTCTTC. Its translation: CASSQDKFTGLADDNEQFF.

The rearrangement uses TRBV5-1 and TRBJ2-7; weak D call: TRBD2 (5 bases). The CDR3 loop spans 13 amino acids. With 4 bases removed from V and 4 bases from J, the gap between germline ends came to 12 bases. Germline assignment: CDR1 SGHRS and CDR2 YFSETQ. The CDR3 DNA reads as TGCGCCAGCAGCCGGACTGTAATGTACGAGCAGTACTTC. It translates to CASSRTVMYEQYF.

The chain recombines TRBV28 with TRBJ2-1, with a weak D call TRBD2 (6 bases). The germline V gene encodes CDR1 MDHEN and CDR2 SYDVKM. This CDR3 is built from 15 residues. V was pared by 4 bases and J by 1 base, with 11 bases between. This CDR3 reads CASSSAGPSYNEQFF. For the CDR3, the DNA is TGTGCCAGCAGTTCTGCGGGACCATCCTACAATGAGCAGTTCTTC.

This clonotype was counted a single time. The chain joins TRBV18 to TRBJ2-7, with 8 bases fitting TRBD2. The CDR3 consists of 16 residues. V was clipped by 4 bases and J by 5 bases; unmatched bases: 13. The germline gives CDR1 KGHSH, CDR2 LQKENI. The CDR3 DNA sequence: TGTGCCAGCTCACGGCAGGGTTCACTAGCGGAGGACGAGCAGTACTTC. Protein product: CASSRQGSLAEDEQYF.

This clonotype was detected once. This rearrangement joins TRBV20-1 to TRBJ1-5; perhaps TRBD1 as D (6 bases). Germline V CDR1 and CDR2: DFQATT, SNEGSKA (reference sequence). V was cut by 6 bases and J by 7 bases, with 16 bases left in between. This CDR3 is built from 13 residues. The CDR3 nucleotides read TGCAGTGCCACTACCCCGACAGGACAGCCCCAGCATTTT. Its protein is CSATTPTGQPQHF.

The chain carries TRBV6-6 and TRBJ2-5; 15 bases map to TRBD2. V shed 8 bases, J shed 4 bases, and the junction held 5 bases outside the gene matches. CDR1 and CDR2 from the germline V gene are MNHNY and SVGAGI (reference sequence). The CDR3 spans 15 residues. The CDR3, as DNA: TGTGCCAGCTTTCGGACTAGCGGGGGGGCAGAGACCCAGTACTTC. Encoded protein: CASFRTSGGAETQYF.

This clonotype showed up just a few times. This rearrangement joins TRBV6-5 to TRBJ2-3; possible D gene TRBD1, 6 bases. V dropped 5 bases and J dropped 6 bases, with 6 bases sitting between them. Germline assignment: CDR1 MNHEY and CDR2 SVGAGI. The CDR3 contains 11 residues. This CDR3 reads CASSQGDTQYF. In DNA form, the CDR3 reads TGTGCCAGCAGTCAGGGGGATACGCAGTATTTT.

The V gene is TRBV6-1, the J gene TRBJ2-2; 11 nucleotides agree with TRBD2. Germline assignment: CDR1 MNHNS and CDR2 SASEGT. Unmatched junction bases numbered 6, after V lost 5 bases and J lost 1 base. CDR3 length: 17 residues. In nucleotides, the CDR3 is TGTGCCAGCAGTAAACTAGCGGGAGCCTTGAACACCGGGGAGCTGTTTTTT. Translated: CASSKLAGALNTGELFF.

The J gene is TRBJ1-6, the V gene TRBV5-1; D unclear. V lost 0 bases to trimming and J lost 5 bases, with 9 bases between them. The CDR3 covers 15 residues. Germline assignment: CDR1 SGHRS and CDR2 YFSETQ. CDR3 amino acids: CASSLDGIDNSPLHF. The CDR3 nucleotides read TGCGCCAGCAGCTTGGACGGAATAGATAATTCACCCCTCCACTTT.

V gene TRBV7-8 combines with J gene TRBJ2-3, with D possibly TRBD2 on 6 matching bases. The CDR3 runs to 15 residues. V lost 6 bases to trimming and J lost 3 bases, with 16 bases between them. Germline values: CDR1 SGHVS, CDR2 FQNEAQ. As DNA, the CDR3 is TGTGCCAGCAGGCAGACTAGTTCGCCTACAGATACGCAGTATTTT. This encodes CASRQTSSPTDTQYF.

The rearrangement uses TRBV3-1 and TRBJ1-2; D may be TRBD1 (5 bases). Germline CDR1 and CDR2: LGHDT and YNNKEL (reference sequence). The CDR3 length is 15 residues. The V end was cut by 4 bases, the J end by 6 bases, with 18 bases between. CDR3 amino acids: CASSPIGTALNGYTF. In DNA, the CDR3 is TGTGCCAGCAGCCCTATTGGGACCGCTCTCAATGGCTACACCTTC.

In nucleotides, the CDR3 is TGTGCCACCAGCAGAGAGGACACTGAAGCTTTCTTT. This encodes CATSREDTEAFF. The chain combines TRBV15 with TRBJ1-1; D gene ambiguous. From germline, CDR1 is LNHNV and CDR2 YYDKDF (reference sequence). This CDR3 is built from 12 residues. V gave up 0 bases and J gave up 3 bases, with 2 bases separating them.

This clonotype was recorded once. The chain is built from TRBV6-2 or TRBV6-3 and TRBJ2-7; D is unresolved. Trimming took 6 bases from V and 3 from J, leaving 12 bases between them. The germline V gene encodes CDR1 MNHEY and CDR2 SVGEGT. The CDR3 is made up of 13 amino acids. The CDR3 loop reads CASSLDRHYEQYF. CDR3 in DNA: TGTGCCAGCAGCCTGGACCGACACTACGAGCAGTACTTC.

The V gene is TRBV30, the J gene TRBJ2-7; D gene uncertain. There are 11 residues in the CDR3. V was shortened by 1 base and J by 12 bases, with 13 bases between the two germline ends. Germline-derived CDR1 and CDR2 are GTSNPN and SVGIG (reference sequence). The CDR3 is CAWSDQTVGYF. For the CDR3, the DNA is TGTGCCTGGAGTGACCAGACCGTAGGGTACTTC.

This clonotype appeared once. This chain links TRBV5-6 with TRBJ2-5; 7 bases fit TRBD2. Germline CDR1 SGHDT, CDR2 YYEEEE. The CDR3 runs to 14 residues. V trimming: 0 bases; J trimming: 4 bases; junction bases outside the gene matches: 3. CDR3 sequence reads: CASSLEAGRETQYF. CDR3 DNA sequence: TGTGCCAGCAGCTTGGAAGCGGGGAGAGAGACCCAGTACTTC.

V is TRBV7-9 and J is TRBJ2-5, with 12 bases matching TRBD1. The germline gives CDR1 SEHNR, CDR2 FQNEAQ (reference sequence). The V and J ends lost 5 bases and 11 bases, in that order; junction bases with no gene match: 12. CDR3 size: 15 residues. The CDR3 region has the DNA TGTGCCAGCAGCGCGCCGGGACAGGGGGCCAAAGGACAGTACTTC. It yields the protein CASSAPGQGAKGQYF.

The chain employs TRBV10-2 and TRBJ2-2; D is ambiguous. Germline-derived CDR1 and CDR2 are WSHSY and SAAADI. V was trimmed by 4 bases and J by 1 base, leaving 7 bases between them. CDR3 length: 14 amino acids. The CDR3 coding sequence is TGCGCCAGCAGTGGTTTTGGGAACACCGGGGAGCTGTTTTTT. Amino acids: CASSGFGNTGELFF.

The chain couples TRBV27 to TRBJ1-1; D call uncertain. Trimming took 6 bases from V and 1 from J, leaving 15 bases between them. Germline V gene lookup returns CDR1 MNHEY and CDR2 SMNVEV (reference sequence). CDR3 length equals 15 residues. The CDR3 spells CASSLNSRRNTEAFF. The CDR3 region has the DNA TGTGCCAGCAGCCTTAACAGCAGACGGAACACTGAAGCTTTCTTT.

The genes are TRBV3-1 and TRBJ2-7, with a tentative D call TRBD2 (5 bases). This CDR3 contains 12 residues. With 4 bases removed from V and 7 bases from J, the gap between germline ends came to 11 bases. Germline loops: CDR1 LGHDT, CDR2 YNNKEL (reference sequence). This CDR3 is CASSPVTGEQYF. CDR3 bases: TGTGCCAGCAGCCCGGTAACGGGGGAGCAGTACTTC.

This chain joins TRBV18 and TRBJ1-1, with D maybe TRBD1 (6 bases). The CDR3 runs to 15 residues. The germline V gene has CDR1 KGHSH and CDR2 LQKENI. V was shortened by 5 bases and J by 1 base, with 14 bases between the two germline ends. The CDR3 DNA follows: TGTGCCAGCTCATACACAGGGACCCAGAACACTGAAGCTTTCTTT. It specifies CASSYTGTQNTEAFF.

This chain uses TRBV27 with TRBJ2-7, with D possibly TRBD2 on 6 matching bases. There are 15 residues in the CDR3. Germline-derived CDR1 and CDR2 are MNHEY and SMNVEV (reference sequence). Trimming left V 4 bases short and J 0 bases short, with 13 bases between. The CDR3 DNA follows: TGTGCCAGCAGTTCACCGGGACTGAGCTCCTACGAGCAGTACTTC. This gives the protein CASSSPGLSSYEQYF.

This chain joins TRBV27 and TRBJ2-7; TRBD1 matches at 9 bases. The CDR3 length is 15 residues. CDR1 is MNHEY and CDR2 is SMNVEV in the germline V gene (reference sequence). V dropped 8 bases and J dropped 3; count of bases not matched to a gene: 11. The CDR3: CASCSGQGPHYEQYF. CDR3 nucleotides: TGTGCCAGCTGCTCCGGACAGGGGCCACACTACGAGCAGTACTTC.

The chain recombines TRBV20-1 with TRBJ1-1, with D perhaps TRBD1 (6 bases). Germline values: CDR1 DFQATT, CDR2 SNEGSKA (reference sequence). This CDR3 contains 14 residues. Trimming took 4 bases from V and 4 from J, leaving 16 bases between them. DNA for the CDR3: TGCAGTGCTACCCGGGGAGGGGGATCCACTGAAGCTTTCTTT. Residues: CSATRGGGSTEAFF.

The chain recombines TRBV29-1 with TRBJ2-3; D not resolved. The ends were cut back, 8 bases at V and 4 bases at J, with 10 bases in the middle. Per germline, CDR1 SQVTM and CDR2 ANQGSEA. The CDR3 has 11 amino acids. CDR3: CSYLQSDTQYF. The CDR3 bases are TGCAGCTATCTGCAGTCAGATACGCAGTATTTT.

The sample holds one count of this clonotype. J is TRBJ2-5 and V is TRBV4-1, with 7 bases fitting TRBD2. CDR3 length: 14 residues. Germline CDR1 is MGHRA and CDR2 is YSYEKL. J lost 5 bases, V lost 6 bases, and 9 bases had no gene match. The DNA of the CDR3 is TGCGCCAGCAGGCTGAGACTAGCTGGGGAGACCCAGTACTTC. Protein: CASRLRLAGETQYF.

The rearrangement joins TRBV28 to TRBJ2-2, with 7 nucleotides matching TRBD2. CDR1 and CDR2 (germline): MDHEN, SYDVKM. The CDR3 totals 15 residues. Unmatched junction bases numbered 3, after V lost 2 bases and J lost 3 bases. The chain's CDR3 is CASSLGGSYTGELFF. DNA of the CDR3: TGTGCCAGCAGTTTAGGCGGGAGCTACACCGGGGAGCTGTTTTTT. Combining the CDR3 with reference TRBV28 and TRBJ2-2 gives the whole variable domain DVKVTQSSRYLVKRTGEKVFLECVQDMDHENMFWYRQDPGLGLRLIYFSYDVKMKEKGDIPEGYSVSREKKERFSLILESASTNQTSMYLCASSLGGSYTGELFFGEGSRLTVL.